The entry that follows covers one T cell receptor (beta chain) sequence. Generated by immunoSEQ multiplex PCR, the TCRdb table keeps only in-frame clones and is missing some. The sample carries about 81,000 clones, 90% to 95% recorded once. This sample is part of a study of blood T cell repertoires in COVID-19. Sample: peripheral blood. The receptor comes from a woman aged 45-65 years in a cohort sampled during active COVID-19.

CDR3 loop: CASSPGQGATGELFF. Here the CDR3 DNA reads TGCGCCAGCAGCCCGGGACAGGGGGCGACCGGGGAGCTGTTTTTT. The chain has TRBV5-1 and TRBJ2-2; TRBD1 matches at 12 bases. J was trimmed by 5 bases and V by 4 bases; bases with no gene match: 3. The CDR3 extends over 15 amino acids. Germline loops: CDR1 SGHRS, CDR2 YFSETQ.